This T cell receptor (beta chain) came from a study of T cell changes during pregnancy in multiple sclerosis (dated by TCRdb to between 2018 and 2021). For the study in its entirety: The study examined how the T cell repertoire changed over the course of pregnancy in women with multiple sclerosis.

Of note for this clone: Its antigen is currently not known. Per-nucleotide qualities are absent, and no much larger clonotype sits a single base away.

Compared with germline, V lacks 5 bases and J lacks 6 bases; bases without a gene match: 11. The CDR3 has 15 amino acids, counting the end cysteine and phenylalanine. Just the 45-base CDR3 DNA is kept, in frame starting at base 1. Taken from the germline V gene (reference sequence), the CDR1 and CDR2 loops are LNHNV and YYDKDF. Library creation used the immunoSEQ multiplex PCR assay. Sourced from immuneACCESS, this table was stored by TCRdb with only in-frame sequences that have V and J called. A share of the clones is absent; for the studies checked, an unresolved V gene accounts for under half, and the remainder has no known explanation. The sample table contains about 28,000 clones; only one count was recorded for 90% to 95% of them. The ten largest clones take up 5% to 7.5% of the sample.

The sequenced sample was CD8+ T cells from peripheral blood mononuclear cells, obtained before pregnancy. This sequence was found in a female donor with multiple sclerosis, enrolled in a pregnancy study. The chain uses TRBV15 and TRBJ1-1; 8 bases in between match TRBD1. The CDR3 protein is CATSSAGQGFPEAFF. The DNA sequence is given as TGTGCCACCAGCTCCGCCGGACAGGGTTTCCCTGAAGCTTTCTTT. Here the CDR3 is joined to the reference TRBV15 and TRBJ1-1 genes, and the full variable domain is: DAMVIQNPRYQVTQFGKPVTLSCSQTLNHNVMYWYQQKSSQAPKLLFHYYDKDFNNEADTPDNFQSRRPNTSFCFLDIRSPGLGDTAMYLCATSSAGQGFPEAFFGQGTRLTVV.